This T cell receptor (beta chain) came from a study of blood T cell repertoires in COVID-19. Background on the study: T cells, B-cell-depleted T cells, or PBMCs provided the cDNA or gDNA that served as material.

CDR1 is SEHNR, CDR2 FQNEAQ, per germline (reference sequence). Trimming removed 0 bases at V and 8 bases at J, with 7 bases between. The CDR3 covers 12 residues. Cohorts were based on clinical histories the participants reported. Some clones are missing from TCRdb's copy, which holds only in-frame ones; the method was immunoSEQ multiplex PCR. The sample comprises around 380,000 clones, about 90% of which are singletons, and 1% to 1.5% rests with the top ten. Sequenced sample: PBMCs or T cells enriched from blood (not recorded which). V is TRBV7-9 and J is TRBJ1-2, with D maybe TRBD1 (5 bases). This sequence originates from a man aged 25 to 40 who had recovered from COVID-19. The CDR3 here is CASSLARGGYTF. The CDR3, as DNA: TGTGCCAGCAGCTTAGCAAGGGGAGGCTACACCTTC. The full variable domain, in which reference TRBV7-9 and TRBJ1-2 provide the parts outside the CDR3, is DTGVSQNPRHKITKRGQNVTFRCDPISEHNRLYWYRQTLGQGPEFLTYFQNEAQLEKSRLLSDRFSAERPKGSFSTLEIQRTEQGDSAMYLCASSLARGGYTFGSGTRLTVV.